This TCR beta chain was captured in a study of CD8+CD57+ T cells in acquired aplastic anemia. Whole-study context: Sorting CD4+ and CD8+ cells gave DNA averaging approximately 3 ug.

To note about this clonotype: Its specificity is unknown. A read error may be the cause here, since a much bigger clone is one base away.

Study observations and caveats: Comparison of patients with controls identified about 30 shared CD8+ CDR3 sequences.

Germline V gene data show CDR1 as SGHTA and CDR2 as FQGNSA. The CDR3 covers 15 residues. The template for TCR beta VDJ and CDR3 sequence profiling was genomic DNA. TCRdb redid the calling of the reads with MiXCR, one entry per CDR3 protein. Of around 250,000 distinct CDR3 sequences in the sample, approximately 56% are singletons; the top ten hold around 7.6%. This clonotype originated in a human donor with severe aplastic anemia or a healthy control (not recorded which). The chain employs TRBV7-2 and TRBJ2-1; weak D call: TRBD2 (7 bases). Specimen: sorted CD4+, CD8+, or CD8+CD57+ T cells (not recorded which) from PBMCs. CDR3 amino acids: CASGLGGGDYNEQFF. CDR3 DNA sequence: TGTGCCAGCGGCTTAGGGGGGGGCGACTACAATGAGCAGTTCTTC.